The entry below gives a single T cell receptor beta chain sequence along with its context. These data come from a study of cytomegalovirus exposure and HLA in healthy donors. The PCR made use of 60 Vbeta and 13 Jbeta primers. Using immunoSEQ multiplex PCR, the repertoire was profiled, and TCRdb retains in-frame clones only, with some absent. The sample has fewer than 250,000 clones; roughly 88% are singletons. Per the germline V gene, CDR1 is LNHDA and CDR2 is SQIVND (reference sequence). CDR3 size: 16 residues. Trimming removed 6 bases from V and 5 bases from J, with 20 bases in between. The gene calls are TRBV19 and TRBJ1-5, with D maybe TRBD1 (6 bases). The receptor's source is a boy aged 2 to 10 in good health and CMV-seronegative. What was sequenced was PBMCs. Here the CDR3 reads CASSGNWGPEDQPQHF. The CDR3 DNA sequence: TGTGCCAGTAGCGGAAATTGGGGGCCGGAGGATCAGCCCCAGCATTTT.